This TCR beta chain comes out of a study of T cells in Graves' hyperthyroidism and ophthalmopathy. In regard to this clonotype: What it binds is unknown.

The source material, RNA transcripts, was used to amplify TCR beta CDR3 regions. In the first-round RT-PCR of the TCR CDR3, the HTBI primer set was used. TCRdb re-called the multiplex PCR reads with MiXCR, one entry per CDR3 protein. The table lists about 520,000 distinct CDR3 sequences, approximately 25% of them singletons. Overall study results and limits: Most clonotypes that expanded in the thyroid above 0.001 also showed up in blood.

J was trimmed by 3 bases and V by 7 bases; bases with no gene match: 12. This CDR3 contains 15 residues. The V gene's germline CDR1 is MNHNS and CDR2 SASEGT. Sequenced sample: blood. The rearrangement joins TRBV6-1 to TRBJ2-7; 7 positions agree with TRBD1. The sequence came from a woman younger than 45 with Graves' ophthalmopathy. CDR3 region: CASTKTGLALYEQYF. CDR3 sequence (DNA): TGTGCCAGCACTAAGACAGGGTTAGCCCTCTACGAGCAGTACTTC.